The entry that follows covers one T cell receptor beta chain sequence. With 3 bases removed from V and 3 bases from J, the gap between germline ends came to 24 bases. This CDR3 region has 19 residues. This specimen comes from a study of response to subunit inactivated influenza vaccine. TCRdb processed the RT-PCR reads anew with MiXCR; each CDR3 protein has one entry. The table has approximately 490,000 distinct CDR3 sequences, approximately 7.3% seen once. The material was PBMCs from blood, obtained less than 30 months after vaccination. The chain employs TRBV23-1 and TRBJ1-5, with D perhaps matching TRBD1 (5 bases). TRBV23-1 is an ORF for which the function is uncertain. This clonotype originated in a man between 50 and 70 years old who received an inactivated influenza vaccine. CDR3 amino acids: CASSQQGESIPINNQPQHF. For the CDR3, the DNA is TGCGCCAGCAGTCAGCAGGGAGAATCCATACCGATAAACAATCAGCCCCAGCATTTT.